Given below is one T cell receptor beta chain in context. These data are taken from a study of blood T cell repertoires in COVID-19. Background on the study: Acute-phase and convalescent COVID-19 samples originated in the United States, Italy and Spain. PBMCs, B-cell-depleted T cells, or T cells provided the cDNA or gDNA that made up the material.

Germline CDR1 is SGHDN and CDR2 is FVKESK. Trimming cost V 2 bases and J 6 bases, with 14 bases left between them. The CDR3 extends over 15 amino acids. Source study methods: Amplified reference gene primers provided the basis for estimating nucleated cell counts. TCRdb keeps only in-frame clones here, not all; method: immunoSEQ multiplex PCR. V and J calls and clone size are those listed in that table; D and trimming were worked out from the DNA. This sample carries roughly 200,000 clones, 88% of them seen once, and the ten largest clones take 1.5% to 2%. The V gene is TRBV14, the J gene TRBJ1-5; the D gene is possibly TRBD1 (6 bases). This clonotype was sampled from a man in his late teens or twenties with active or convalescent COVID-19. The specimen was peripheral blood. CDR3 protein: CASSQLDRSGQPQHF. The CDR3 DNA is TGTGCCAGCAGCCAACTTGACAGGAGCGGTCAGCCCCAGCATTTT.